These 3 T cell receptor beta chains originate from one sample sequenced in a study of blood T cell repertoires in COVID-19. Clones were read by immunoSEQ multiplex PCR, and TCRdb kept only the in-frame ones, dropping some. The sample lists approximately 65,000 clones, about 81% occurring once. Input material: peripheral blood. The origin of the receptors is a man older than 75 with acute or convalescent COVID-19.

CDR3: CASSLTYLTGMNTEAFF. For the CDR3, the DNA is TGCGCCAGCAGCTTGACATATTTGACGGGGATGAACACTGAAGCTTTCTTT. V gene TRBV5-1 combines with J gene TRBJ1-1; D is ambiguous. Trimming stripped 1 base from V and 0 bases from J, with 16 bases between. The V gene's germline CDR1 is SGHRS and CDR2 YFSETQ. The CDR3 has 17 amino acids.

The chain uses TRBV7-2 and TRBJ1-1; no reliable D call. The CDR3 is 12 amino acids. Trimming stripped 5 bases from V and 11 bases from J, with 15 bases between. Germline lookup yields CDR1 SGHTA and CDR2 FQGNSA. The CDR3 reads CASSKDGWRAFF. For the CDR3, the DNA is TGTGCCAGCAGCAAGGACGGGTGGAGGGCTTTCTTT.

The chain is built from TRBV6-5 and TRBJ2-3; 10 bases align to TRBD2. Germline assignment: CDR1 MNHEY and CDR2 SVGAGI. This CDR3 comprises 14 residues. Trimming removed 6 bases from V and 4 bases from J; junction bases left unmatched: 4. The CDR3 DNA reads TGTGCCAGCAGCAGCGGGAGGGCCGCAGATACGCAGTATTTT. Translating it yields CASSSGRAADTQYF.